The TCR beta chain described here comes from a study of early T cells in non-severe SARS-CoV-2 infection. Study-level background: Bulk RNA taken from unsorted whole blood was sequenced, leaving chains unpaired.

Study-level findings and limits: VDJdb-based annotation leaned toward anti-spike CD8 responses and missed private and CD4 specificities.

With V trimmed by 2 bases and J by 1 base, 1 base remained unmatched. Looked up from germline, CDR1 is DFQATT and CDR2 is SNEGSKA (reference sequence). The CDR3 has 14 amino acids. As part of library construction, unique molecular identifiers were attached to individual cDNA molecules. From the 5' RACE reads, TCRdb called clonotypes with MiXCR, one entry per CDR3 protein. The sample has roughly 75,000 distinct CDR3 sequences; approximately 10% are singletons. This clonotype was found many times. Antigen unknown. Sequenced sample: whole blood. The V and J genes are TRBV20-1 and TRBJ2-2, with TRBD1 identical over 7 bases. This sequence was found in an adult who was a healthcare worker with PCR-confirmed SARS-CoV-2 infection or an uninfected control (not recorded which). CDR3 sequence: CSARRDRNTGELFF. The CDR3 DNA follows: TGCAGTGCTAGAAGGGACAGGAACACCGGGGAGCTGTTTTTT.